The 25 T cell receptor beta chains below come from one sample, sequenced in a study of blood T cell repertoires in COVID-19. Generated by immunoSEQ multiplex PCR, the TCRdb table keeps only in-frame clones and is missing some. The sample gives some 80,000 clones, 60% to 80% of which show up once; around 9.5% is in the top ten. The specimen sequenced was peripheral blood. The receptors here all came from a human donor in a cohort sampled during active COVID-19.

The rearrangement joins TRBV5-1 to TRBJ1-4; D is undetermined. V was trimmed by 5 bases and J by 0 bases, leaving 8 bases between them. The V gene's germline CDR1 is SGHRS and CDR2 YFSETQ. This CDR3 region has 14 residues. In nucleotides, the CDR3 is TGCGCCAGCAGATTAGATGCAACTAATGAAAAACTGTTTTTT. Its protein product is CASRLDATNEKLFF.

The chain joins TRBV2 to TRBJ1-6; maybe TRBD1 (5 bases). V gave up 2 bases and J gave up 10 bases, with 12 bases separating them. The CDR3 has 14 amino acids. Germline V lookup: CDR1 SNHLY, CDR2 FYNNEI. DNA for the CDR3: TGTGCCAGCAGTGAATTGCAGGGAGGGTCACCCCTCCACTTT. It codes for CASSELQGGSPLHF.

The rearrangement links TRBV9 to TRBJ2-3; D perhaps matches TRBD2 (6 bases). CDR1 is SGDLS, CDR2 YYNGEE, per germline. V gave up 3 bases and J gave up 1 base, with 12 bases separating them. The CDR3 spans 15 residues. Here the CDR3 reads CASSDPGGGTDTQYF. The DNA for the CDR3 is TGTGCCAGCAGCGACCCCGGGGGAGGCACAGATACGCAGTATTTT.

The chain is built from TRBV5-8 and TRBJ1-2; 9 nucleotides match TRBD1. The CDR3 consists of 13 residues. CDR1 and CDR2 (germline): SGHTS, YDEGEE. The V and J ends lost 0 bases and 6 bases, in that order; junction bases with no gene match: 0. This CDR3 reads CASSLGQGDGYTF. The CDR3 DNA sequence: TGTGCCAGCAGCTTGGGACAGGGGGATGGCTACACCTTC.

The J gene is TRBJ2-3, the V gene TRBV6-5, with D perhaps matching TRBD1 (5 bases). Germline values: CDR1 MNHEY, CDR2 SVGAGI. The CDR3 totals 13 residues. V dropped 11 bases and J dropped 5 bases, with 17 bases sitting between them. The CDR3 protein is CASRKGDVDTQYF. The CDR3 nucleotides read TGTGCCTCGAGGAAAGGGGATGTAGATACGCAGTATTTT.

This clone has a single count. This sequence joins TRBV7-2 and TRBJ1-6; 10 bases fit TRBD1. This CDR3 has 16 residues. From germline, CDR1 is SGHTA and CDR2 FQGNSA. V gave up 5 bases and J gave up 6 bases; unmatched junction bases: 7. In nucleotides, the CDR3 is TGTGCCAGCAGCCAGGACAGGGGGGTCGGTAATTCACCCCTCCACTTT. It specifies CASSQDRGVGNSPLHF.

Comments on this clone: Different DNA sequences within this sample yield the same CDR3. This rearrangement joins TRBV18 to TRBJ1-2; 8 positions match TRBD1. This CDR3 spans 14 amino acids. The trim removed 3 bases at V and 3 bases at J, leaving 3 bases unmatched. The V gene's germline CDR1 is KGHSH and CDR2 LQKENI. The CDR3 DNA follows: TGTGCCAGCTCACCCACGGGACAGGACTATGGCTACACCTTC. Residues: CASSPTGQDYGYTF.

There are a few counts of this clone. DNA for the CDR3: TGCGCCAGCAGCTGGGACAGGATGAACACTGAAGCTTTCTTT. Amino acid sequence: CASSWDRMNTEAFF. The chain carries TRBV5-1 and TRBJ1-1; 8 positions match TRBD1. The CDR3 spans 14 residues. CDR1 SGHRS and CDR2 YFSETQ come from the germline V gene. The junction had 1 base not matched to a gene; V was cut back by 3 bases and J by 0 bases.

The gene calls are TRBV7-6 and TRBJ1-2, with 8 positions matching TRBD1. Trimming removed 0 bases from V and 4 bases from J; junction bases left unmatched: 4. CDR1 is SGHVS and CDR2 is FNYEAQ in the germline V gene. The CDR3 is 15 residues long. This CDR3 is CASSLAGQGGYGYTF. In DNA form, the CDR3 reads TGTGCCAGCAGCTTAGCTGGACAGGGAGGCTATGGCTACACCTTC.

The chain is built from TRBV2 and TRBJ1-4; the match to TRBD1 covers 7 bases. V trimming: 8 bases; J trimming: 4 bases; junction bases outside the gene matches: 7. Germline assignment: CDR1 SNHLY and CDR2 FYNNEI. The CDR3 is 14 residues long. CDR3 in amino acids: CASGRQGNNEKLFF. For the CDR3, the DNA is TGTGCCAGCGGACGACAGGGAAATAATGAAAAACTGTTTTTT.

The rearrangement uses TRBV6-5 and TRBJ1-1; possibly TRBD1 for D (5 bases). This CDR3 has 15 amino acids. Germline V gene sequence: CDR1 MNHEY, CDR2 SVGAGI. Trimming shortened V by 8 bases and J by 4 bases, and 20 bases separated the two germline ends. DNA of the CDR3: TGTGCCAGCGGGGTCCCCAGGAGAAGGGGCACTGAAGCTTTCTTT. It codes for CASGVPRRRGTEAFF.

J is TRBJ2-7 and V is TRBV7-2; perhaps TRBD1 as D (6 bases). The germline CDR1 and CDR2 sequences are SGHTA and FQGNSA. The CDR3 spans 14 residues. V was clipped by 0 bases and J by 3 bases, with 9 bases between them. The CDR3, as DNA: TGTGCCAGCAGCTTAGCGCGGACAGACTACGAGCAGTACTTC. Translating gives CASSLARTDYEQYF.

The chain carries TRBV5-1 and TRBJ2-3; 12 nucleotides agree with TRBD2. V lost 4 bases, J lost 1 base, and 10 bases stayed unmatched. The CDR3 loop spans 18 amino acids. Per germline, CDR1 SGHRS and CDR2 YFSETQ. The CDR3 DNA is TGCGCCAGCAGCCAAACACGGACTAGCGGGGTAGGCACAGATACGCAGTATTTT. Its protein is CASSQTRTSGVGTDTQYF.

CDR3 in amino acids: CASSPSGRGIDSPLHF. As DNA, the CDR3 is TGTGCCAGCTCACCGTCTGGCAGGGGGATTGATTCACCCCTCCACTTT. The chain uses TRBV18 and TRBJ1-6; 7 nucleotides match TRBD1. The germline V gene encodes CDR1 KGHSH and CDR2 LQKENI. V shed 3 bases, J shed 8 bases, and the junction held 10 bases outside the gene matches. This CDR3 is 16 amino acids long.

In its sample, this clone was seen once. The chain employs TRBV6-2 or TRBV6-3 and TRBJ1-2; D is unresolved. The CDR3 is made up of 12 amino acids. V was trimmed by 0 bases and J by 4 bases, leaving 3 bases between them. Germline CDR1 and CDR2: MNHEY and SVGEGT. The CDR3 sequence: CASSYSIYGYTF. In DNA form, the CDR3 reads TGTGCCAGCAGTTACTCTATCTATGGCTACACCTTC.

The chain is built from TRBV2 and TRBJ1-2; 7 bases agree with TRBD1. The CDR3 runs 12 residues. J lost 8 bases, V lost 7 bases, and 7 bases had no gene match. CDR1 is SNHLY and CDR2 is FYNNEI in the germline V gene. The DNA for the CDR3 is TGTGCCAGCAAAACAGGGGAGAAAGGCTACACCTTC. It translates to CASKTGEKGYTF.

The chain carries TRBV14 and TRBJ1-3, with 7 bases matching TRBD1. The CDR3 extends over 16 amino acids. V was pared by 4 bases and J by 3 bases, with 9 bases of the junction left unmatched. Germline V CDR1 and CDR2: SGHDN, FVKESK. CDR3 in amino acids: CASSRNRQGSGNTIYF. In DNA, the CDR3 is TGTGCCAGCAGCCGAAACCGACAGGGAAGTGGAAACACCATATATTTT.

V is TRBV28 and J is TRBJ2-7; 9 bases align to TRBD2. Per the germline V gene, CDR1 is MDHEN and CDR2 is SYDVKM. This CDR3 spans 15 amino acids. The V gene end was trimmed by 2 bases and the J gene end by 3 bases; junction bases not matched to a gene: 5. The CDR3 loop reads CASSLTSGGLYEQYF. The CDR3 DNA follows: TGTGCCAGCAGTTTAACCAGCGGGGGGCTCTACGAGCAGTACTTC. Combining the CDR3 with reference TRBV28 and TRBJ2-7 gives the whole variable domain DVKVTQSSRYLVKRTGEKVFLECVQDMDHENMFWYRQDPGLGLRLIYFSYDVKMKEKGDIPEGYSVSREKKERFSLILESASTNQTSMYLCASSLTSGGLYEQYFGPGTRLTVT.

V gene TRBV7-9 combines with J gene TRBJ2-7, with 8 bases fitting TRBD1. This CDR3 has 16 amino acids. Unmatched junction bases numbered 6, after V lost 0 bases and J lost 2 bases. The V gene's germline CDR1 is SEHNR and CDR2 FQNEAQ (reference sequence). The CDR3 loop is CASSLAPQGATYEQYF. In nucleotides, the CDR3 is TGTGCCAGCAGCTTAGCGCCCCAGGGGGCAACCTACGAGCAGTACTTC.

V usage is TRBV14 and J usage is TRBJ2-1, with a tentative D call TRBD2 (5 bases). Trimming removed 1 base from V and 12 bases from J, with 13 bases in between. The CDR3 is 13 amino acids. Germline V lookup: CDR1 SGHDN, CDR2 FVKESK. The CDR3 loop reads CASSQAWTGGQFF. In DNA, the CDR3 is TGTGCCAGCAGCCAAGCCTGGACTGGTGGGCAGTTCTTC.

The chain carries TRBV11-2 and TRBJ1-6, with 8 positions matching TRBD1. V gave up 5 bases and J gave up 9 bases; unmatched junction bases: 6. The CDR3 is 14 amino acids. Looked up from germline, CDR1 is SGHAT and CDR2 is FQNNGV. Here the CDR3 reads CASSLDRGVSPLHF. Written as DNA, the CDR3 is TGTGCCAGCAGCCTCGACAGGGGAGTTTCACCCCTCCACTTT.

The chain combines TRBV2 with TRBJ1-2; the D is unclear. The CDR3 totals 14 residues. V gave up 5 bases and J gave up 6 bases, with 16 bases separating them. CDR1 and CDR2 (germline): SNHLY, FYNNEI. CDR3 sequence reads: CASSREGEANGYTF. The CDR3 region has the DNA TGTGCCAGCAGTCGGGAGGGAGAGGCTAATGGCTACACCTTC.

The rearrangement joins TRBV10-2 to TRBJ2-7; D is possibly TRBD1 (5 bases). The CDR3 runs to 14 residues. Trimming shortened V by 9 bases and J by 5 bases, and 20 bases separated the two germline ends. Per germline, CDR1 WSHSY and CDR2 SAAADI. Written as DNA, the CDR3 is TGCGCCAGTGTGGGGCGGTCAGGATGGGACGAGCAGTACTTC. Encoded protein: CASVGRSGWDEQYF.

The V and J genes are TRBV28 and TRBJ2-7; 8 nucleotides match TRBD2. This CDR3 contains 17 residues. Germline CDR1 is MDHEN and CDR2 is SYDVKM. V trimming: 2 bases; J trimming: 1 base; junction bases outside the gene matches: 10. The CDR3 loop is CASSLGRGGPYSYEQYF. The CDR3 bases are TGTGCCAGCAGTTTAGGACGGGGGGGGCCTTATTCCTACGAGCAGTACTTC.

J is TRBJ1-5 and V is TRBV30; D is undetermined. The CDR3 extends over 13 amino acids. V was shortened by 1 base and J by 5 bases, with 9 bases between the two germline ends. In germline, CDR1 is GTSNPN, CDR2 SVGIG (reference sequence). The CDR3 region is CAWSGSEDQPQHF. CDR3 DNA: TGTGCCTGGAGTGGCTCAGAGGATCAGCCCCAGCATTTT.